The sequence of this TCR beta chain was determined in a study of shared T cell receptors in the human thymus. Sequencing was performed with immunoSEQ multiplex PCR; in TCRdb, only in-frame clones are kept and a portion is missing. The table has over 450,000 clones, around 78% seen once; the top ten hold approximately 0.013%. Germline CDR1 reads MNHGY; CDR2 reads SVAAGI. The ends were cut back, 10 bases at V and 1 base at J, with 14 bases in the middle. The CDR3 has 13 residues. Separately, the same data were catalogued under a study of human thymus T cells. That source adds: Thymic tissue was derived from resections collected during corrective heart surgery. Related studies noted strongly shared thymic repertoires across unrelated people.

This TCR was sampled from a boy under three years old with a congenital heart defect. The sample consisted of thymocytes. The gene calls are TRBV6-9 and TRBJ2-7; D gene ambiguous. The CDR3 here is CATRRTLSYEQYF. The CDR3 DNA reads TGTGCCACCCGTCGCACTCTTTCCTACGAGCAGTACTTC.